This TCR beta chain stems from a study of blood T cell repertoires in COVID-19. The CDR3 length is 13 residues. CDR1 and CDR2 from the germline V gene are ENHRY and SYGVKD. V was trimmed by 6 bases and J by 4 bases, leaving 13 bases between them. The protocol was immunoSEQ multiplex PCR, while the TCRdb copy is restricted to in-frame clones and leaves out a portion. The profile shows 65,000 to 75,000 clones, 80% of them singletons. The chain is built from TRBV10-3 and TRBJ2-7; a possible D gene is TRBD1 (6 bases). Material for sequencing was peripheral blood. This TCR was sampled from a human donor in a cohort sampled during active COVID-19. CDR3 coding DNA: TGTGCCATCAGAGTATCAGGGGTTTACGAGCAGTACTTC. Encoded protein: CAIRVSGVYEQYF.